The 15 T cell receptor beta chains below were found in one sample sequenced in a study of Ad26.COV2.S vaccination and SARS-CoV-2 variants. Assay used: immunoSEQ multiplex PCR; TCRdb lists only in-frame clones, some missing. Of 300,000 to 500,000 clones listed, 80% to 90% are singletons. Stated treatment: some 20 received Ad26.COV2.S at low or high dose, single or two shots; about 5 received placebo; per-sample allocation not given. Sampling was done on day 63 after the first vaccine or placebo injection. The starting material was peripheral blood, obtained in a trial of Ad26.COV2.S vaccine versus placebo. The receptors shown here come from a person aged 18 to 65 who received the Ad26.COV2.S COVID-19 vaccine or a placebo.

This sequence joins TRBV5-4 and TRBJ1-5, with TRBD1 matching over 10 bases. Germline CDR1 is SGHNT and CDR2 is YYREEE (reference sequence). The CDR3 runs to 14 residues. J gave up 6 bases and V 4 bases, and 4 bases lay outside the gene matches. CDR3 residues: CASSRDRGGQPQHF. CDR3 bases: TGTGCCAGCAGCAGGGACAGGGGTGGTCAGCCCCAGCATTTT.

This chain connects TRBV7-9 to TRBJ1-1; a weak D match, TRBD1 (5 bases). CDR1 and CDR2 (germline): SEHNR, FQNEAQ (reference sequence). V lost 2 bases and J lost 12, with 13 bases in between. The CDR3 runs to 12 residues. CDR3 protein: CASSLPQGIPFF. CDR3 DNA sequence: TGTGCCAGCAGCTTACCCCAGGGTATTCCTTTCTTT.

This clone showed up just a few times. This rearrangement joins TRBV10-3 to TRBJ1-1; D is perhaps TRBD1 (6 bases). The germline V gene has CDR1 ENHRY and CDR2 SYGVKD. The CDR3 covers 16 residues. V was clipped by 6 bases and J by 1 base, with 18 bases between them. The DNA for the CDR3 is TGTGCCATCAGCAACCCCGAGGGGGAAAAGAACACTGAAGCTTTCTTT. Translation gives CAISNPEGEKNTEAFF.

This sequence joins TRBV19 and TRBJ1-1; D is unclear. Trimming cost V 5 bases and J 10 bases, with 17 bases left between them. The CDR3 covers 13 residues. CDR1 and CDR2 from the germline V gene are LNHDA and SQIVND (reference sequence). CDR3 bases: TGTGCCAGTAGTTCAGAATTGATGTTAGGAGCTTTCTTT. Encoded protein: CASSSELMLGAFF.

This CDR3 is CASSAVGGTTNEKLFF. The CDR3 bases are TGCGCCAGCAGCGCAGTTGGTGGTACAACTAATGAAAAACTGTTTTTT. The genes are TRBV5-1 and TRBJ1-4; D uncertain. This CDR3 is 16 amino acids long. Germline V CDR1 and CDR2: SGHRS, YFSETQ. Trimming took off 4 bases at V and 0 bases at J, with 13 bases between the two ends.

The rearrangement joins TRBV7-2 to TRBJ2-7; 7 positions match TRBD1. The J segment lost 3 bases and the V segment lost 3 bases, leaving 5 bases of the junction unmatched. This CDR3 is 14 amino acids long. The germline CDR1 and CDR2 sequences are SGHTA and FQGNSA. DNA of the CDR3: TGTGCCAGCAGCTTGGTGGGACAGTACTACGAGCAGTACTTC. Residues: CASSLVGQYYEQYF.

The V and J genes are TRBV2 and TRBJ1-5, with D unresolved. This CDR3 is built from 13 residues. V lost 4 bases to trimming and J lost 8 bases, with 12 bases between them. Germline V gives CDR1 SNHLY, CDR2 FYNNEI. Written as DNA, the CDR3 is TGTGCCAGCAGTGGGGAGGCCGCAAAGCCCCAGCATTTT. Translation: CASSGEAAKPQHF.

This clone was seen a few times. This chain joins TRBV2 and TRBJ2-3; D is possibly TRBD1 or TRBD2 (5 bases each). V lost 6 bases to trimming and J lost 3 bases, with 16 bases between them. There are 15 residues in the CDR3. CDR1 is SNHLY and CDR2 is FYNNEI in the germline V gene. CDR3 sequence reads: CASRPNGGSTDTQYF. As DNA, the CDR3 is TGTGCCAGCAGGCCCAATGGGGGAAGTACAGATACGCAGTATTTT.

The chain uses TRBV10-2 and TRBJ1-5; D remains ambiguous. Trimming took 4 bases from V and 7 from J, leaving 8 bases between them. The CDR3 contains 12 residues. The germline V gene has CDR1 WSHSY and CDR2 SAAADI. This CDR3 is CASSGAGQPQHF. For the CDR3, the DNA is TGCGCCAGCAGTGGGGCCGGGCAGCCCCAGCATTTT.

Comment on this clone: At one end, the junction sequence differs from germline, possibly due to a read error. This chain's CDR3 is CATGDSSYEQYF. The CDR3 nucleotides read TGCGCCACCGGGGACTCCTCCTACGAGCAGTACTTC. The chain employs TRBV6-5 and TRBJ2-7; tentatively, D is TRBD2 (6 bases). CDR3 length: 12 amino acids. Germline V gives CDR1 MNHEY, CDR2 SVGAGI.

V is TRBV7-9 and J is TRBJ2-5; D is perhaps TRBD2 (5 bases). This CDR3 has 16 residues. Germline V gene data show CDR1 as SEHNR and CDR2 as FQNEAQ (reference sequence). V dropped 5 bases and J dropped 3 bases, with 19 bases sitting between them. This CDR3 reads CASSHPGLWAEETQYF. The CDR3 region has the DNA TGTGCCAGCAGCCATCCCGGACTTTGGGCCGAAGAGACCCAGTACTTC. Full variable domain (rest looked up from reference TRBV7-9 and TRBJ2-5): DTGVSQNPRHKITKRGQNVTFRCDPISEHNRLYWYRQTLGQGPEFLTYFQNEAQLEKSRLLSDRFSAERPKGSFSTLEIQRTEQGDSAMYLCASSHPGLWAEETQYFGPGTRLLVL.

The J gene is TRBJ2-2, the V gene TRBV11-2, with 8 bases matching TRBD1. J lost 13 bases, V lost 4 bases, and 5 bases had no gene match. Germline CDR1 SGHAT, CDR2 FQNNGV. The CDR3 runs 12 residues. The CDR3 reads CASSYGQGGLFF. In DNA, the CDR3 is TGTGCCAGCAGCTATGGACAGGGTGGGCTGTTTTTT. Variable domain in full (rest from reference TRBV11-2 and TRBJ2-2): EAGVAQSPRYKIIEKRQSVAFWCNPISGHATLYWYQQILGQGPKLLIQFQNNGVVDDSQLPKDRFSAERLKGVDSTLKIQPAKLEDSAVYLCASSYGQGGLFFGEGSRLTVL.

The V gene is TRBV10-3, the J gene TRBJ2-1; 7 bases map to TRBD2. Germline CDR1 is ENHRY and CDR2 is SYGVKD. The CDR3 loop spans 15 amino acids. With 6 bases clipped from V and 6 bases from J, the junction kept 11 bases outside the gene matches. The CDR3 DNA reads TGTGCCATCAGCCCTTTACCCTCGGGGGGCAATGAGCAGTTCTTC. It specifies CAISPLPSGGNEQFF.

The chain is built from TRBV6-1 and TRBJ1-5, with no clear D. This CDR3 is 14 amino acids long. Trimming stripped 1 base from V and 1 base from J, with 5 bases between. Per germline, CDR1 MNHNS and CDR2 SASEGT. In nucleotides, the CDR3 is TGTGCCAGCAGTGAAGTTAGAAGCAATCAGCCCCAGCATTTT. Translation: CASSEVRSNQPQHF.

This clone has only one observation. The J gene is TRBJ2-7, the V gene TRBV5-5, with D tentatively TRBD2 (5 bases). The germline V and J ends were trimmed by 3 bases and 0 bases, with 10 bases remaining between them. The CDR3 spans 14 residues. Germline lookup yields CDR1 SGHKS and CDR2 YYEKEE (reference sequence). The CDR3 DNA follows: TGTGCCAGCAGCTCGACGGGGTACTCCTACGAGCAGTACTTC. Translation gives CASSSTGYSYEQYF.